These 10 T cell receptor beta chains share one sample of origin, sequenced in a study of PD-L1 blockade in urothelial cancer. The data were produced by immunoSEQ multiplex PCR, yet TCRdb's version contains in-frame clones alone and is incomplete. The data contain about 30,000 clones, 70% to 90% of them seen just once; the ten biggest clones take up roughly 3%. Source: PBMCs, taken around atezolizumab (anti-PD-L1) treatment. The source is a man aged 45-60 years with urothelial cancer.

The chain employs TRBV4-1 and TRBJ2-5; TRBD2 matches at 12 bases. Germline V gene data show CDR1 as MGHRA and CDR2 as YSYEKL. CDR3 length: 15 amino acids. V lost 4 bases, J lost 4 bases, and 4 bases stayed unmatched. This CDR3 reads CASSRLAGVGETQYF. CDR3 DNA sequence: TGCGCCAGCAGCCGACTAGCGGGGGTAGGAGAGACCCAGTACTTC.

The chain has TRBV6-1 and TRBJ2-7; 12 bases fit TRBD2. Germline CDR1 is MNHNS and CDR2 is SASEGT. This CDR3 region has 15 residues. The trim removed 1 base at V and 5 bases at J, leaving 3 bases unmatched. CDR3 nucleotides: TGTGCCAGCAGTGAAGTGACTAGCGGGAGTCACGAGCAGTACTTC. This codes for CASSEVTSGSHEQYF.

CDR3 DNA: TGTGCCGGCGGGACTAGCGGGATCCTGACCCCCCAAGAGACCCAGTACTTC. Encoded protein: CAGGTSGILTPQETQYF. The J gene is TRBJ2-5, the V gene TRBV30, with 13 positions matching TRBD2. Germline trimming cut 8 bases from V and 1 base from J; bases unmatched to any gene: 13. Germline V gives CDR1 GTSNPN, CDR2 SVGIG (reference sequence). This CDR3 is built from 17 residues.

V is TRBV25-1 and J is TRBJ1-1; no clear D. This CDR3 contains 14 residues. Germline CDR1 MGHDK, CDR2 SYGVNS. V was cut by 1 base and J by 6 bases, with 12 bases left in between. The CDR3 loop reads CASSEFRLEAEAFF. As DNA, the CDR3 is TGTGCCAGCAGTGAATTTCGCCTTGAGGCTGAAGCTTTCTTT.

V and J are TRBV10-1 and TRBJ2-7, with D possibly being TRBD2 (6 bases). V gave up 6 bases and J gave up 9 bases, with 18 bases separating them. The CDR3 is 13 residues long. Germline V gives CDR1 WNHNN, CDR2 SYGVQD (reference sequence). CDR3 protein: CASSPSRGGGQYF. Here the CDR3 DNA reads TGCGCCAGCAGCCCCTCGCGGGGAGGCGGGCAGTACTTC.

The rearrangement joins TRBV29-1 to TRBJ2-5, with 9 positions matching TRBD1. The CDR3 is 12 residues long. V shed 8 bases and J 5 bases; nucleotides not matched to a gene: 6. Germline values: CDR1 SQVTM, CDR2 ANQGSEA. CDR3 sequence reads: CSFGTGMETQYF. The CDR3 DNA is TGCAGCTTCGGGACAGGGATGGAGACCCAGTACTTC.

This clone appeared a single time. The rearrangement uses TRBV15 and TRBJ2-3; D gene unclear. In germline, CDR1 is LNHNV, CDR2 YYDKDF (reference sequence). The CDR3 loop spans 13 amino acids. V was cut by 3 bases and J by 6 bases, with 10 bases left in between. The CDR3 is CATSSSLGDTQYF. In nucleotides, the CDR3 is TGTGCCACCAGCAGTTCCCTCGGGGATACGCAGTATTTT.

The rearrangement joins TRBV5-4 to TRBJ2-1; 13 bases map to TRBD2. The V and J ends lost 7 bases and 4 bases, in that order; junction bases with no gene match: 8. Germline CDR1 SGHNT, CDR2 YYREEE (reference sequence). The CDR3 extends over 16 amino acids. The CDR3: CASAIGTSGMYNEQFF. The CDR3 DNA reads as TGTGCCAGCGCAATAGGGACTAGCGGGATGTACAATGAGCAGTTCTTC.

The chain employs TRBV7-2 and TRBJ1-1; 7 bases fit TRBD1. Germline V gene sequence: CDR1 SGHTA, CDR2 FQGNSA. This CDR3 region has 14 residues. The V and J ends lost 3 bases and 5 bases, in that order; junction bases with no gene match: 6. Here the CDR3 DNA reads TGTGCCAGCAGCTTGAGTCAGGGGGTAACTGAAGCTTTCTTT. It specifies CASSLSQGVTEAFF.

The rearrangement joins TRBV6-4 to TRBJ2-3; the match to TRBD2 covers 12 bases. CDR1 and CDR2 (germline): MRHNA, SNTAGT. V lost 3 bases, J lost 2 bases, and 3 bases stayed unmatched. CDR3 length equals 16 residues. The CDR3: CASSELAGGHTDTQYF. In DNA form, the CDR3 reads TGTGCCAGCAGTGAACTAGCGGGGGGCCACACAGATACGCAGTATTTT.